Below, one T cell receptor (beta chain) is given with its context. The V and J ends lost 6 bases and 1 base, in that order; junction bases with no gene match: 7. Germline CDR1 is LNHDA and CDR2 is SQIVND (reference sequence). The CDR3 loop spans 16 amino acids. This specimen comes from a study of blood T cell repertoires in COVID-19. Background on the study: COVID-19 samples, acute and convalescent, were from the United States, Italy and Spain. From T cells, B-cell-depleted T cells, or PBMCs came the material, which was cDNA or gDNA.

Methods used by the authors: Estimated nucleated cell counts came from reference gene primer amplification. The table came from immunoSEQ multiplex PCR; TCRdb's copy has only in-frame clones and leaves some out. The V and J calls and clone size were taken over from that table, and D and trimming were inferred from the DNA. The sample gives approximately 230,000 clones, approximately 80% of which show up once; over 7.5% is in the top ten. The receptor's source is an elderly man with acute or convalescent COVID-19. This chain links TRBV19 with TRBJ2-2, with 8 bases matching TRBD2. Sample: peripheral blood. As DNA, the CDR3 is TGTGCCAGTAGGGGTTACGGGACTAGGAACACCGGGGAGCTGTTTTTT. This sequence encodes CASRGYGTRNTGELFF.